This T cell receptor beta chain was profiled in a study of cytomegalovirus exposure and HLA in healthy donors. The study, taken as a whole, reports: Later work showed greater clonal expansion in HLA-associated TCR beta chains than in equally common others. A link between a missense DCLRE1C variant and TCR beta V- and J-gene trimming emerged from a later analysis. When presence/absence was analysed, sequencing depth was taken to be roughly uniform across donors. An apparent linkage of common viral pathogens to several of the most significant clusters emerged in a later analysis.

This clone was recorded once. Its antigen is unknown. The CDR3 runs to 15 residues. The germline V and J ends were trimmed by 2 bases and 8 bases, with 18 bases remaining between them. Germline CDR1 and CDR2: MGHDK and SYGVNS. PCR amplification relied on 60 Vbeta primers (plus 13 Jbeta primers). The table came from immunoSEQ multiplex PCR; TCRdb's copy has only in-frame clones and leaves some out. Among approximately 53,000 clones listed, roughly 80% were seen once. V gene TRBV25-1 combines with J gene TRBJ1-2; possibly TRBD1 for D (6 bases). The sample consisted of PBMCs. The source is a man aged 30 to 39 in good health and CMV-seropositive. CDR3 sequence (DNA): TGTGCCAGCAGTGAAGGGGCAGGGGCAGTAACGGGCTACACCTTC. Translating it yields CASSEGAGAVTGYTF.